This T cell receptor (beta chain) came from a study of response to subunit inactivated influenza vaccine. TCRdb re-called the RT-PCR reads with MiXCR, one entry per CDR3 protein. The table has hundreds of thousands of distinct CDR3 sequences, about 7.6% seen once. This clonotype appeared many times. The germline CDR1 and CDR2 sequences are MNHEY and SVGAGI. V dropped 0 bases and J dropped 1; count of bases not matched to a gene: 11. This CDR3 comprises 18 residues. This clonotype was sampled from a man between 50 and 75 years old who received an inactivated influenza vaccine. The V gene is TRBV6-5, the J gene TRBJ1-1; 7 bases are shared with TRBD1. The source material was PBMCs from blood, sampled approximately 25 months after vaccination. DNA of the CDR3: TGTGCCAGCAGTTACTCGCCCCAGACAGGGCGAAGGAACACTGAAGCTTTCTTT. It translates to CASSYSPQTGRRNTEAFF.